This T cell receptor beta chain was found in a study of tumor-infiltrating lymphocytes in primary liver carcinoma. Findings and limits, study-wide: A fraction of only about 7.5-25% of top clones appeared in all five tumor regions.

Starting material of about 0.45 ug total RNA yielded TCR beta cDNA via a constant-region primer. Three-round nested multiplex PCR performed with slightly modified ARM-PCR produced the TCR beta libraries. A C-beta reverse primer and TRBV1-TRBV30 forward primers served in each of the first two PCR rounds, at ten to eleven cycles apiece. Each CDR3 protein is one row after TCRdb ran MiXCR on the multiplex PCR reads. Counted here are about 50,000 distinct CDR3 sequences, around 82% occurring once; the ten biggest clones make up about 24%. Unsorted bulk tissue, about 19-32 mg of it, served as the source for co-extraction of RNA and DNA. Those patients suffered from chronic HBV infection and were treatment-naive. On this clonotype: Its antigen remains unknown.

The CDR3 covers 15 residues. CDR1 is ENHRY, CDR2 SYGVKD, per germline. The chain carries TRBV10-3 and TRBJ2-4; D call uncertain. The sequence derives from a man in his forties with primary liver carcinoma and hepatitis B virus infection. The sequenced material came from liver tumor tissue from sampling region 5. The subset denotes: tumor region T5, tumor centre. CDR3 sequence (DNA): TGTGCGATAAGTGACAACTGGAAAACCAAAAACATTCAGTACTTC. This codes for CAISDNWKTKNIQYF.